A selection of T cell receptor beta chains follows, all from one sample in a study of blood T cell repertoires in COVID-19. Assay: immunoSEQ multiplex PCR; the TCRdb copy retains only in-frame clones and omits some. This sample has 75,000 to 100,000 clones; approximately 84% occur once, and the top ten carry about 4.4%. What was sequenced was peripheral blood. The receptor set was obtained from a man between 60 and 75 years old with acute or convalescent COVID-19. Both conserved end residues are part of each CDR3. A D gene is named only where the DNA matches it firmly. Expanded clones get a size class; other rows say once, few or many, or leave the size out.

d_gene | j_gene | v_gene | abundance | CDR3nt | CDR3aa
- | TRBJ2-6 | TRBV18 | - | TGTGCCAGCTCACCATTGACAGCCTCTGGGGCCAACGTCCTGACTTTC | CASSPLTASGANVLTF
- | TRBJ1-3 | TRBV9 | - | TGTGCCAGCAGCGTAGCGGTCAGGGGCTCTGGAAACACCATATATTTT | CASSVAVRGSGNTIYF
TRBD1 | TRBJ2-7 | TRBV7-8 | - | TGTGCCAGCAGCTTAGAGTGGACAGGGACCTACGAGCAGTACTTC | CASSLEWTGTYEQYF
TRBD2 | TRBJ2-1 | TRBV4-3 | - | TGCGCCAGCAGCCAAGCGGCTAGCGGTTACAATGAGCAGTTCTTC | CASSQAASGYNEQFF
- | TRBJ2-2 | TRBV7-3 | - | TGTGCCAGCAGCTCCGACACCGGGGAGCTGTTTTTT | CASSSDTGELFF
- | TRBJ1-6 | TRBV19 | few | TGTGCCAGTAGTATTAGCTCCTATAATTCACCCCTCCACTTT | CASSISSYNSPLHF
- | TRBJ1-2 | TRBV2 | - | TGTGCCAGCAGGTCCCTGAGGGCCTATAGCTATGGCTACACCTTC | CASRSLRAYSYGYTF
TRBD1 | TRBJ1-1 | TRBV18 | - | TGTGCCAGCTCACCGACAGGGGGGATAGGCACTGAAGCTTTCTTT | CASSPTGGIGTEAFF
TRBD1 | TRBJ2-7 | TRBV4-2 | - | TGTGCCAGCAGCCTGTTAGTCCCGAGTGACAGGGGATCCTACGAGCAGTACTTC | CASSLLVPSDRGSYEQYF
- | TRBJ2-5 | TRBV5-4 | - | TGTGCCAGCAGCTTGTCCCCGGGAGCACAAGAGACCCAGTACTTC | CASSLSPGAQETQYF
TRBD2 | TRBJ2-3 | TRBV7-2 | - | TGTGCCAGCAGCTTAGGGGGACTATCGGGTACGCAGTATTTT | CASSLGGLSGTQYF
- | TRBJ2-3 | TRBV27 | - | TGTGCCAGCAGTGAAACAGACACTAGCACAGATACGCAGTATTTT | CASSETDTSTDTQYF
TRBD1 | TRBJ2-5 | TRBV5-1 | - | TGCGCCAGCAGCCCTGGACAGGGTCAAGAGACCCAGTACTTC | CASSPGQGQETQYF
TRBD2 | TRBJ2-7 | TRBV19 | few | TGTGCCAGTAGTCCATCGACTAGCAGCGCCTACGAGCAGTACTTC | CASSPSTSSAYEQYF
TRBD2 | TRBJ2-5 | TRBV24-1 | - | TGTGCCACCAGTGCCGGGACTAGCGGCCAAGAGACCCAGTACTTC | CATSAGTSGQETQYF
- | TRBJ2-3 | TRBV18 | - | TGTGCCAGCTCACCCCCCGCGGGCGGCACAGATACGCAGTATTTT | CASSPPAGGTDTQYF
TRBD1 | TRBJ2-7 | TRBV19 | - | TGTGCCAGTGGACAGGGGGTGGCCTACGAGCAGTACTTC | CASGQGVAYEQYF
TRBD1 | TRBJ2-2 | TRBV24-1 | few | TGTGCCACCAGTGATTTAGACAGGGGGGACACCGGGGAGCTGTTTTTT | CATSDLDRGDTGELFF
- | TRBJ2-1 | TRBV27 | - | TGTGCCAGCAGTTTATCTCCCGGGTTATCCTACAATGAGCAGTTCTTC | CASSLSPGLSYNEQFF
- | TRBJ2-3 | TRBV4-3 | - | TGCGCCAGCAGCCAAGATCTAAGTACAGACGGAACAGATACGCAGTATTTT | CASSQDLSTDGTDTQYF
- | TRBJ1-1 | TRBV11-3 | - | TGTGCCAGCAGCCCCGGGGGTGGTGAGAACACTGAAGCTTTCTTT | CASSPGGGENTEAFF
TRBD2 | TRBJ2-3 | TRBV4-3 | - | TGCGCCAGCAGCCATTTAGCGGGAGGGGCAGATACGCAGTATTTT | CASSHLAGGADTQYF
TRBD1 | TRBJ2-1 | TRBV2 | - | TGTGCCAGCAGGGATCTGGGACAGGGAACGAATGAGCAGTTCTTC | CASRDLGQGTNEQFF
TRBD1 | TRBJ1-2 | TRBV12-3/TRBV12-4 | - | TGTGCCAGCAGTTCGCTGACAGGGTATGGCTACACCTTC | CASSSLTGYGYTF
- | TRBJ2-7 | TRBV7-3 | - | TGTGCCAGCAGCTTAGACGGGAACTCCTACGAGCAGTACTTC | CASSLDGNSYEQYF
- | TRBJ1-2 | TRBV19 | - | TGTGCCAGTATTCGGGTCCACGACAGGTTCGAGACTAACTATGGCTACACCTTC | CASIRVHDRFETNYGYTF
TRBD2 | TRBJ2-3 | TRBV24-1 | once | TGTGCCACCAGTGATTCGCTAAGCGGGAGGGGGGGTGCGGATACGCAGTATTTT | CATSDSLSGRGGADTQYF
TRBD2 | TRBJ2-1 | TRBV10-3 | - | TGTGCCACCACAGTAGCGGGGGGCCACAATGAGCAGTTCTTC | CATTVAGGHNEQFF
- | TRBJ1-1 | TRBV18 | - | TGTGCCAGCTCACCCGGTTATGGGAACACTGAAGCTTTCTTT | CASSPGYGNTEAFF
- | TRBJ2-5 | TRBV5-6 | once | TGTGCCAGCAGCTTGACAGGGAAGGGATGGTACCAAGAGACCCAGTACTTC | CASSLTGKGWYQETQYF
TRBD1 | TRBJ2-7 | TRBV7-9 | - | TGTGCCAGCAGCGGACAGGGCTACGAGCAGTACTTC | CASSGQGYEQYF
- | TRBJ2-3 | TRBV7-9 | - | TGTGCCAGCAGCTTAAAGGGGAGCACAGATACGCAGTATTTT | CASSLKGSTDTQYF
TRBD1 | TRBJ1-1 | TRBV18 | - | TGTGCCAGCTCGTCAGGGGGGAACACTGAAGCTTTCTTT | CASSSGGNTEAFF
- | TRBJ2-7 | TRBV4-3 | - | TGCGCCAGCAGCCGAGACCAAGCCGGTTCCTACGAGCAGTACTTC | CASSRDQAGSYEQYF
- | TRBJ2-7 | TRBV29-1 | - | TGCAGCGTGGTTACGGAGGGTAGTTACGAGCAGTACTTC | CSVVTEGSYEQYF
- | TRBJ1-3 | TRBV30 | - | TGTGCCTGGACTAGGACTGGAAACACCATATATTTT | CAWTRTGNTIYF
- | TRBJ2-7 | TRBV7-9 | - | TGTGCCAGCAGCCTCGCGGGACAGCCCTACGAGCAGTACTTC | CASSLAGQPYEQYF
- | TRBJ1-1 | TRBV7-8 | medium-sized | TGTGCCAGCAGGCTAAACGAGATGGCTTTCTTT | CASRLNEMAFF
- | TRBJ1-4 | TRBV6-1 | - | TGTGCCAGCAGACCCAACAGGGACACTAATGAAAAACTGTTTTTT | CASRPNRDTNEKLFF
- | TRBJ1-1 | TRBV19 | - | TGTGCCAGTAGTATTCGACAGAACACTGAAGCTTTCTTT | CASSIRQNTEAFF
TRBD2 | TRBJ2-1 | TRBV9 | - | TGTGCCAGCAGCGTGCTAGCGGGAGAGCAGTTCTTC | CASSVLAGEQFF
TRBD1 | TRBJ2-1 | TRBV19 | - | TGTGCCAGTAGTATCATGGCAGGGGGCCTTTATAATGAGCAGTTCTTC | CASSIMAGGLYNEQFF
TRBD1 | TRBJ2-1 | TRBV13 | - | TGTGCCAGCAGCTACCGGGACAGGGATGATGAGCAGTTCTTC | CASSYRDRDDEQFF
TRBD1 | TRBJ1-3 | TRBV7-2 | - | TGTGCCAGCAGCCCCAGAGGACAGGCCGGAAACACCATATATTTT | CASSPRGQAGNTIYF
TRBD1 | TRBJ2-1 | TRBV6-5 | - | TGTGCCAGCAGTTCCGGGACAGGGCTGTACAATGAGCAGTTCTTC | CASSSGTGLYNEQFF
- | TRBJ1-6 | TRBV11-2 | - | TGTGCCAGCAGCCCAGTTACAGGGAATTCACCCCTCCACTTT | CASSPVTGNSPLHF
- | TRBJ1-2 | TRBV25-1 | - | TGTGCCAGCAGTGGTCGGGAGTGGAGGTCCTATGGCTACACCTTC | CASSGREWRSYGYTF
- | TRBJ2-4 | TRBV9 | - | TGTGCCAGCAGCGCCCACGGACAGAAACTAGCCAAAAACATTCAGTACTTC | CASSAHGQKLAKNIQYF
TRBD1 | TRBJ1-1 | TRBV5-4 | - | TGTGCCAGCAGCCATTTCTTTGAACAGGGGTTGAACACTGAAGCTTTCTTT | CASSHFFEQGLNTEAFF
- | TRBJ2-7 | TRBV11-2 | - | TGTGCCAGCAGCCTACTGGGTGGGAGCTACGAGCAGTACTTC | CASSLLGGSYEQYF
- | TRBJ1-1 | TRBV11-2 | - | TGTGCCAGCAGCCTTACAGGGTTCACTGAAGCTTTCTTT | CASSLTGFTEAFF
TRBD1 | TRBJ1-5 | TRBV18 | - | TGTGCCAGCTCTCCACAGGGGCCCGGTCAGCCCCAGCATTTT | CASSPQGPGQPQHF
TRBD1 | TRBJ2-5 | TRBV7-2 | - | TGTGCCAGCAGCTCCCGGACAGGGGGTTATTGGCAGACCCAGTACTTC | CASSSRTGGYWQTQYF
TRBD1 | TRBJ2-7 | TRBV5-1 | - | TGCGCCAGCAGTCGAGACAGGGGCTCCTACGAGCAGTACTTC | CASSRDRGSYEQYF
TRBD1 | TRBJ2-3 | TRBV7-9 | - | TGTGCCAGCAGCTCACAGGGGCGGTCCACAGATACGCAGTATTTT | CASSSQGRSTDTQYF
TRBD2 | TRBJ2-1 | TRBV29-1 | - | TGCAGCGTTGACAAAAAGGGTGGGACTAGCGGGGTTGCGCAGTTCTTC | CSVDKKGGTSGVAQFF
- | TRBJ1-5 | TRBV25-1 | few | TGTGCCAGCAGCCCCGGAGGGCAGGGCAGTCAGCCCCAGCATTTT | CASSPGGQGSQPQHF
- | TRBJ1-1 | TRBV19 | - | TGTGCCAGTAGTATTCAGGGAATGAACACTGAAGCTTTCTTT | CASSIQGMNTEAFF
TRBD1 | TRBJ1-1 | TRBV6-1 | few | TGTGCCAGCAGTGATTTTCGGACAGGGCGCCCTGAAGCTTTCTTT | CASSDFRTGRPEAFF
TRBD1 | TRBJ1-3 | TRBV10-1 | - | TGCGCCAGCAGTGATTACCGGACAGGGACCTACTCTGGAAACACCATATATTTT | CASSDYRTGTYSGNTIYF